Presented here are 26 T cell receptor beta chains from one specimen sequenced in a study of vaccination effects on CD4 cells after COVID-19. These receptors have no known antigen. Sequencing in the ViraFEST assay came after antigen-specific CD4+ T cells had been expanded with viral peptide pools, which were used to stimulate PBMC. With 10 days of culture completed, CD4+ T cells were isolated. Nucleocapsid antibodies were negative in the vaccine recipients, who had never had SARS-CoV-2 infection. Clones were read by immunoSEQ multiplex PCR, and TCRdb kept only the in-frame ones, dropping some. The sample includes tens of thousands of clones, approximately 74% of them seen just once. Sequences were derived from CD4+ T cells from PBMCs cultured with HCoV-NL63 spike peptides, sampled before COVID-19 vaccination. These receptors were collected from a human donor who received a COVID-19 vaccine.

The chain carries TRBV27 and TRBJ2-1; 7 positions agree with TRBD2. CDR3 size: 15 residues. Per the germline V gene, CDR1 is MNHEY and CDR2 is SMNVEV (reference sequence). With 2 bases clipped from V and 6 bases from J, the junction kept 7 bases outside the gene matches. This CDR3 is CASSLLAGARNEQFF. CDR3 bases: TGTGCCAGCAGTTTACTGGCGGGAGCCCGCAATGAGCAGTTCTTC.

The chain carries TRBV29-1 and TRBJ2-2; 7 nucleotides align to TRBD2. V dropped 8 bases and J dropped 1; count of bases not matched to a gene: 10. The CDR3 runs to 15 residues. Germline V gene sequence: CDR1 SQVTM, CDR2 ANQGSEA. The CDR3 bases are TGCAGCACGAGGGAGGGGACGGAGAACACCGGGGAGCTGTTTTTT. This gives the protein CSTREGTENTGELFF.

V usage is TRBV29-1 and J usage is TRBJ2-1; 10 bases fit TRBD2. Looked up from germline, CDR1 is SQVTM and CDR2 is ANQGSEA. V gave up 1 base and J gave up 2 bases; unmatched junction bases: 11. This CDR3 contains 18 residues. The CDR3 bases are TGCAGCGTTGAAGGAAGAGCGGGGGGGCTTACCACCTACAATGAGCAGTTCTTC. This codes for CSVEGRAGGLTTYNEQFF.

Points on this clone: This sample includes further DNA sequences coding for the same CDR3. This chain links TRBV12-3 or TRBV12-4 with TRBJ2-7, with D uncertain. Trimming took off 6 bases at V and 2 bases at J, with 8 bases between the two ends. CDR3 length: 12 residues. In DNA form, the CDR3 reads TGTGCCAGCAGCTCAGGACCCTACGAGCAGTACTTC. This translates into CASSSGPYEQYF.

In DNA form, the CDR3 reads TGTGCCATCAGTGATGGGCAGGCTGTAGATACGCAGTATTTT. Amino acids: CAISDGQAVDTQYF. The V and J genes are TRBV10-3 and TRBJ2-3; D uncertain. V lost 3 bases and J 5 bases, leaving 12 bases between the germline ends. This CDR3 spans 14 amino acids. The germline gives CDR1 ENHRY, CDR2 SYGVKD.

V usage is TRBV12-5 and J usage is TRBJ2-2; 7 bases fit TRBD2. The J segment lost 5 bases and the V segment lost 1 base, leaving 13 bases of the junction unmatched. The CDR3 has 18 residues. The germline CDR1 and CDR2 sequences are LGHNT and FRNRAP. The CDR3 loop reads CASGLDPSSGGRTGELFF. In DNA form, the CDR3 reads TGTGCTAGTGGTTTGGATCCTAGCTCGGGAGGTCGGACCGGGGAGCTGTTTTTT.

The rearrangement uses TRBV5-1 and TRBJ2-1; D is unclear. The CDR3 runs to 16 residues. Germline V lookup: CDR1 SGHRS, CDR2 YFSETQ. V lost 1 base and J 3 bases, leaving 14 bases between the germline ends. The DNA of the CDR3 is TGCGCCAGCAGCTTGAGGCAGGTAGGCGTCTACAATGAGCAGTTCTTC. Its translation is CASSLRQVGVYNEQFF. The entire variable domain, with the rest obtained from reference TRBV5-1 and TRBJ2-1, is as follows: KAGVTQTPRYLIKTRGQQVTLSCSPISGHRSVSWYQQTPGQGLQFLFEYFSETQRNKGNFPGRFSGRQFSNSRSEMNVSTLELGDSALYLCASSLRQVGVYNEQFFGPGTRLTVL.

The gene calls are TRBV5-1 and TRBJ2-5, with D possibly called TRBD1 or TRBD2 (5 bases each). The V end was cut by 3 bases, the J end by 5 bases, with 17 bases between. The germline CDR1 and CDR2 sequences are SGHRS and YFSETQ. The CDR3 has 15 residues. The CDR3 protein is CASSYEGQPWETQYF. In nucleotides, the CDR3 is TGCGCCAGCAGCTACGAGGGGCAACCGTGGGAGACCCAGTACTTC. The whole variable domain, filled in from reference TRBV5-1 and TRBJ2-5, reads KAGVTQTPRYLIKTRGQQVTLSCSPISGHRSVSWYQQTPGQGLQFLFEYFSETQRNKGNFPGRFSGRQFSNSRSEMNVSTLELGDSALYLCASSYEGQPWETQYFGPGTRLLVL.

V is TRBV5-1 and J is TRBJ2-3; D could derive from TRBD1 or TRBD2 (6 bases each). The CDR3 has 15 residues. Trimming took off 6 bases at V and 1 base at J, with 15 bases between the two ends. Looked up from germline, CDR1 is SGHRS and CDR2 is YFSETQ. CDR3 DNA: TGCGCCAGCAAAACTGCGGGACAACGCACAGATACGCAGTATTTT. It is translated as CASKTAGQRTDTQYF.

The chain has TRBV6-5 and TRBJ1-3, with 7 bases that match TRBD1. V shed 3 bases, J shed 4 bases, and the junction held 3 bases outside the gene matches. The CDR3 length is 14 residues. In germline, CDR1 is MNHEY, CDR2 SVGAGI. CDR3 in amino acids: CASSYGTEGNTIYF. In nucleotides, the CDR3 is TGTGCCAGCAGTTATGGGACAGAGGGAAACACCATATATTTT.

The CDR3 is CASSLGAGGIQETQYF. The CDR3 DNA is TGCGCCAGCAGCTTGGGGGCGGGTGGAATCCAAGAGACCCAGTACTTC. The chain combines TRBV5-1 with TRBJ2-5; possibly TRBD2 for D (5 bases). The CDR3 sequence is 16 residues long. Germline loops: CDR1 SGHRS, CDR2 YFSETQ. Trimming left V 0 bases short and J 1 base short, with 13 bases between.

This clone was counted a few times. The J gene is TRBJ2-2, the V gene TRBV5-1; 7 nucleotides align to TRBD1. V lost 4 bases, J lost 3 bases, and 3 bases stayed unmatched. The germline V gene encodes CDR1 SGHRS and CDR2 YFSETQ. This CDR3 has 14 amino acids. DNA of the CDR3: TGCGCCAGCAGCACAGGGGAGTACACCGGGGAGCTGTTTTTT. Its translation: CASSTGEYTGELFF.

The chain combines TRBV20-1 with TRBJ1-1; TRBD1 agrees at 8 bases. This CDR3 is 11 amino acids long. Germline assignment: CDR1 DFQATT and CDR2 SNEGSKA (reference sequence). Trimming cost V 3 bases and J 10 bases; bases outside gene matches: 4. The chain's CDR3 is CSASPTGGAFF. The CDR3, as DNA: TGCAGTGCTAGCCCTACAGGGGGAGCTTTCTTT.

This clone is classed as medium-sized. The rearrangement links TRBV10-2 to TRBJ2-7; TRBD2 might be the D (5 bases). CDR3 length equals 17 residues. V was clipped by 0 bases and J by 0 bases, with 15 bases between them. The germline V gene encodes CDR1 WSHSY and CDR2 SAAADI. CDR3 DNA: TGCGCCAGCAGTGAGTCGAGTAGACGGGGAAGCTCCTACGAGCAGTACTTC. It encodes CASSESSRRGSSYEQYF.

This clone was recorded a few times. The chain links TRBV2 to TRBJ1-1; TRBD1 might be the D (5 bases). The V and J ends lost 7 bases and 0 bases respectively, with 9 bases between them. The CDR3 runs 13 residues. The V gene's germline CDR1 is SNHLY and CDR2 FYNNEI. DNA for the CDR3: TGTGCCAGCAATAAGGGGTTGAACACTGAAGCTTTCTTT. This encodes CASNKGLNTEAFF.

V is TRBV9 and J is TRBJ2-7; a weak D match, TRBD1 (6 bases). The CDR3 length is 14 residues. Germline CDR1 SGDLS, CDR2 YYNGEE. Trimming cost V 4 bases and J 3 bases, with 14 bases left between them. CDR3 sequence (DNA): TGTGCCAGCAGCCGCGGACAGATTAGCTACGAGCAGTACTTC. This codes for CASSRGQISYEQYF.

This clone was observed a handful of times. J is TRBJ1-1 and V is TRBV5-1; D call uncertain. CDR1 and CDR2 from the germline V gene are SGHRS and YFSETQ. The CDR3 runs to 13 residues. Trimming left V 2 bases short and J 3 bases short, with 8 bases between. Here the CDR3 DNA reads TGCGCCAGCAGCTTCGGGTTGGACACTGAAGCTTTCTTT. It specifies CASSFGLDTEAFF.

This clone was seen more than once but under ten times. The chain recombines TRBV5-1 with TRBJ2-7; weak D call: TRBD1 (5 bases). CDR3 length: 15 residues. Trimming removed 0 bases from V and 6 bases from J, with 16 bases in between. CDR1 and CDR2 from the germline V gene are SGHRS and YFSETQ. CDR3 amino acids: CASSLVGQAQGEQYF. The CDR3 region has the DNA TGCGCCAGCAGCTTGGTCGGTCAGGCCCAGGGCGAGCAGTACTTC.

This clone was detected a few times. This chain connects TRBV5-5 to TRBJ1-4, with D perhaps TRBD1 (5 bases). Trimming took off 3 bases at V and 8 bases at J, with 11 bases between the two ends. Germline V gene sequence: CDR1 SGHKS, CDR2 YYEKEE (reference sequence). The CDR3 totals 13 residues. The CDR3, as DNA: TGTGCCAGCAGCTCCGAGGGGCAGGAAAAACTGTTTTTT. Protein: CASSSEGQEKLFF.

The gene calls are TRBV18 and TRBJ1-1; D not certain. V was cut by 5 bases and J by 4 bases, with 14 bases left in between. The CDR3 runs 14 residues. Germline V CDR1 and CDR2: KGHSH, LQKENI. The CDR3 DNA sequence: TGTGCCAGCTCAACCCAATATGAGGGCACTGAAGCTTTCTTT. Translating gives CASSTQYEGTEAFF.

This clone was found a few times. The rearrangement uses TRBV6-2 or TRBV6-3 and TRBJ2-7; 15 bases are shared with TRBD2. V lost 4 bases to trimming and J lost 0 bases; unmatched junction nucleotides: 7. This CDR3 region has 18 residues. Germline V gene sequence: CDR1 MNHEY, CDR2 SVGEGT. The CDR3 sequence: CASSSGTSGRSFSYEQYF. The CDR3 coding sequence is TGTGCCAGCAGTTCCGGGACTAGCGGGAGGTCCTTCTCCTACGAGCAGTACTTC.

The chain couples TRBV3-1 (or the pseudogene TRBV3-2) to TRBJ2-1, with D unclear. Germline values: CDR1 LGHDT, CDR2 YNNKEL (reference sequence). The V and J ends lost 0 bases and 1 base respectively, with 7 bases between them. The CDR3 is 15 residues long. This chain's CDR3 is CASSQDSVSYNEQFF. CDR3 nucleotides: TGTGCCAGCAGCCAAGATTCGGTGTCCTACAATGAGCAGTTCTTC.

In this sample, this clone turned up once. The chain joins TRBV11-2 to TRBJ2-6, with 11 positions matching TRBD1. Germline CDR1 reads SGHAT; CDR2 reads FQNNGV. This CDR3 contains 18 residues. V was clipped by 4 bases and J by 0 bases; unmatched bases: 5. CDR3 bases: TGTGCCAGCAGCTCTGGACAGGGGGCGAGCTCTGGGGCCAACGTCCTGACTTTC. Translating gives CASSSGQGASSGANVLTF.

This sequence joins TRBV5-4 and TRBJ2-6; 8 nucleotides match TRBD1. V trimming: 7 bases; J trimming: 0 bases; junction bases outside the gene matches: 6. Germline CDR1 is SGHNT and CDR2 is YYREEE (reference sequence). This CDR3 is built from 16 residues. This CDR3 is CASWGQAYSGANVLTF. Here the CDR3 DNA reads TGTGCCAGCTGGGGACAGGCCTACTCTGGGGCCAACGTCCTGACTTTC.

The J gene is TRBJ2-5, the V gene TRBV9; 7 positions match TRBD2. The CDR3 loop spans 15 amino acids. With V trimmed by 0 bases and J by 2 bases, 4 bases remained unmatched. CDR1 and CDR2 (germline): SGDLS, YYNGEE. Here the CDR3 reads CASSVGLAEQETQYF. The CDR3 DNA is TGTGCCAGCAGCGTAGGGCTAGCGGAACAAGAGACCCAGTACTTC.

The genes are TRBV7-2 and TRBJ1-2, with D hard to call. Germline CDR1 SGHTA, CDR2 FQGNSA. The V end lost 5 bases, the J end lost 0 bases, and 10 bases lay between the germline ends. The CDR3 sequence is 14 residues long. The CDR3 loop is CASSLMGTNYGYTF. The CDR3 coding sequence is TGTGCCAGCAGCCTGATGGGAACTAACTATGGCTACACCTTC.